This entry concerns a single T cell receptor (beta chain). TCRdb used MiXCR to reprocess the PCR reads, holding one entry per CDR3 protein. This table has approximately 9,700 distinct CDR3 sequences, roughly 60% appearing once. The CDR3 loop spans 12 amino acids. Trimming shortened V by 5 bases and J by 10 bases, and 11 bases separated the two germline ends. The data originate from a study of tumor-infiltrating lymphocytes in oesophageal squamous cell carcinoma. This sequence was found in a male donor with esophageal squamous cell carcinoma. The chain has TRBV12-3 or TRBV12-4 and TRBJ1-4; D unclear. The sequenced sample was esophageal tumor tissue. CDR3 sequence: CASSGSLGKLFF. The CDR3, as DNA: TGTGCCAGCAGTGGGTCACTAGGAAAACTGTTTTTT.